This TCR beta chain was sequenced during a study of T-cell reconstitution after alpha-beta-depleted transplantation in children. Study-wide results and caveats: Alpha-beta T cells about two months after transplant reportedly derived from several hundred expanded graft clones. Some patients owed their high day-60 TCRbeta diversity to surviving recipient T cells and thymic progenitors. Newly generated T cells supplied most T-cell counts and diversity one year post-transplant.

Germline V gene data show CDR1 as SGHRS and CDR2 as YFSETQ. The CDR3 runs to 14 residues. V was shortened by 2 bases and J by 1 base, with 9 bases between the two germline ends. Preparation of the TCRbeta library involved a method that used unique molecular identifiers. TCRdb used MiXCR to reprocess the PCR reads, holding one entry per CDR3 protein. The data hold 210,000 or so distinct CDR3 sequences, with approximately 10% observed a single time. This clonotype came up many times. Its specificity is not known. Source: PBMCs, taken before TCRalphabeta/CD19-depleted stem cell transplant. V gene TRBV5-1 combines with J gene TRBJ1-1, with a weak D call TRBD1 (5 bases). The source of this sequence is a child under two years old with acute myeloid leukemia, due to receive a stem cell transplant. CDR3 sequence: CASSFGTANTEAFF. CDR3 in DNA: TGCGCCAGCAGCTTCGGGACGGCGAACACTGAAGCTTTCTTT.